What follows is one T cell receptor (beta chain) and its context. Its target is unknown. TCRdb independently ran MiXCR on the RT-PCR reads; one entry per CDR3 protein. In the table there are 650,000 to 800,000 distinct CDR3 sequences, about 15% of which are singletons. This entry is derived from a study of response to subunit inactivated influenza vaccine. Broader study findings: Each seasonal influenza vaccination, the authors suggested, recruits few new T cells.

The CDR3 length is 16 residues. Trimming removed 6 bases from V and 0 bases from J; junction bases left unmatched: 11. Germline V CDR1 and CDR2: MDHEN, SYDVKM. The rearrangement joins TRBV28 to TRBJ2-7; 7 positions agree with TRBD2. The receptor was isolated from a middle-aged man who received an inactivated influenza vaccine. The sequences come from PBMCs from blood, collected around 15 days before vaccination. The CDR3 DNA follows: TGTGCCAGCAGCCCCGGGCGGGGGATTCCCTCCTACGAGCAGTACTTC. Encoded protein: CASSPGRGIPSYEQYF.